The next 12 T cell receptor beta chains were all read from a single sample in a study of blood T cells in healthy people across ages. The second PCR ran about 6 to 11 cycles with a sample-barcoded 5' primer and J-beta primers. MiXCR was run by TCRdb on the 5' RACE reads, yielding one entry per CDR3 protein. The table lists around 1,800,000 distinct CDR3 sequences, 39% of them singletons. The source material was blood. These receptor sequences come from a human donor in good health.

This clonotype was counted a single time. The chain couples TRBV20-1 to TRBJ2-1; D is undetermined. Trimming cost V 0 bases and J 12 bases, with 12 bases left between them. Germline loops: CDR1 DFQATT, CDR2 SNEGSKA (reference sequence). This CDR3 spans 12 amino acids. CDR3 DNA: TGCAGTGCTAGAGACTTCAACAGTGGGCAGTTCTTC. Its translation is CSARDFNSGQFF.

The V and J genes are TRBV7-8 and TRBJ2-2, with 9 bases identical to TRBD2. V trimming: 4 bases; J trimming: 3 bases; junction bases outside the gene matches: 3. CDR1 is SGHVS and CDR2 is FQNEAQ in the germline V gene. This CDR3 has 15 residues. The CDR3 region is CASSSRGGDTGELFF. In DNA, the CDR3 is TGTGCCAGCAGCTCGCGGGGGGGCGACACCGGGGAGCTGTTTTTT.

This clonotype has just a few counts. The chain employs TRBV7-3 and TRBJ2-1; 13 nucleotides align to TRBD2. The CDR3 contains 15 residues. J lost 8 bases, V lost 5 bases, and 6 bases had no gene match. Germline V gene sequence: CDR1 SGHTA, CDR2 FQGTGA. The CDR3 here is CASSPTSGGLDEQFF. The CDR3 coding sequence is TGTGCCAGCAGCCCGACTAGCGGGGGGTTGGATGAGCAGTTCTTC.

The rearrangement links TRBV10-3 to TRBJ2-7; 12 bases are shared with TRBD2. Germline V CDR1 and CDR2: ENHRY, SYGVKD. The V segment lost 6 bases and the J segment 3 bases; nucleotides outside the gene matches: 3. There are 14 residues in the CDR3. Here the CDR3 reads CAISLAGGDYEQYF. CDR3 sequence (DNA): TGTGCCATCAGCCTAGCGGGGGGGGACTACGAGCAGTACTTC.

Regarding this clonotype: A much bigger clone sits one base away, suggesting this may be a read error. The rearrangement uses TRBV4-2 and TRBJ1-4; 9 bases fit TRBD1. The CDR3 consists of 14 residues. V lost 11 bases to trimming and J lost 10 bases; unmatched junction nucleotides: 14. Germline assignment: CDR1 LGHNA and CDR2 YNFKEQ. Written as DNA, the CDR3 is TGTGCCGGCACCTACCGGGACAGGGAGGGAAAACTGTTTTTT. Protein product: CAGTYRDREGKLFF.

Worth noting for this clonotype: At one of its ends the junction is not consistent with the germline gene, which may arise from a read error. This chain's CDR3 is CTSSSSSGESYF. The DNA of the CDR3 is TGTACCAGCAGTTCTAGTAGCGGGGAGTCGTACTTC. The rearrangement joins TRBV12-3 or TRBV12-4 to TRBJ2-5, with 8 bases aligning to TRBD2. The CDR3 length is 12 residues.

This clonotype was picked up a small number of times. The chain employs TRBV20-1 and TRBJ2-7, with TRBD1 matching over 9 bases. CDR3 length equals 15 residues. Trimming removed 5 bases from V and 4 bases from J; junction bases left unmatched: 12. Per germline, CDR1 DFQATT and CDR2 SNEGSKA (reference sequence). The chain's CDR3 is CSAPRLDRGTYEQYF. The CDR3 DNA reads TGCAGTGCTCCCAGACTGGACAGGGGTACTTACGAGCAGTACTTC.

This sequence joins TRBV20-1 and TRBJ1-4; D gene uncertain. CDR1 and CDR2 from the germline V gene are DFQATT and SNEGSKA (reference sequence). The CDR3 has 12 residues. Trimming took off 6 bases at V and 12 bases at J, with 17 bases between the two ends. The CDR3: CSAPRTEVELFF. CDR3 sequence (DNA): TGCAGTGCCCCTCGGACGGAGGTTGAACTGTTTTTT.

This chain joins TRBV28 and TRBJ2-7; 11 nucleotides match TRBD2. This CDR3 is 15 amino acids long. J was trimmed by 0 bases and V by 7 bases; bases with no gene match: 5. Per the germline V gene, CDR1 is MDHEN and CDR2 is SYDVKM. The CDR3 loop is CASTVGLAASYEQYF. As DNA, the CDR3 is TGTGCCAGCACCGTGGGACTAGCGGCCTCCTACGAGCAGTACTTC. Variable domain in full (rest from reference TRBV28 and TRBJ2-7): DVKVTQSSRYLVKRTGEKVFLECVQDMDHENMFWYRQDPGLGLRLIYFSYDVKMKEKGDIPEGYSVSREKKERFSLILESASTNQTSMYLCASTVGLAASYEQYFGPGTRLTVT.

The chain uses TRBV12-3 or TRBV12-4 and TRBJ2-7; no reliable D call. Trimming left V 5 bases short and J 3 bases short, with 17 bases between. The CDR3 contains 15 residues. In DNA form, the CDR3 reads TGTGCCAGCAGTCCGCACCCGGACGGAAACTACGAGCAGTACTTC. Translated: CASSPHPDGNYEQYF.

The chain combines TRBV2 with TRBJ2-7, with 8 nucleotides matching TRBD1. CDR1 is SNHLY, CDR2 FYNNEI, per germline. The CDR3 spans 14 residues. The J segment lost 1 base and the V segment lost 8 bases, leaving 7 bases of the junction unmatched. The CDR3 loop is CASQGAGGSYEQYF. The CDR3 nucleotides read TGTGCCAGCCAGGGGGCAGGAGGGTCCTACGAGCAGTACTTC.

This clonotype appeared a few times. The J gene is TRBJ1-5, the V gene TRBV28; D remains ambiguous. Germline V gives CDR1 MDHEN, CDR2 SYDVKM. This CDR3 region has 15 residues. Trimming took 4 bases from V and 1 from J, leaving 11 bases between them. CDR3 coding DNA: TGTGCCAGCAGTTCAGCAGCGACCAGCAATCAGCCCCAGCATTTT. Translating gives CASSSAATSNQPQHF.